This T cell receptor beta chain was identified during a study of cytomegalovirus exposure and HLA in healthy donors. This CDR3 is 15 amino acids long. V lost 4 bases to trimming and J lost 5 bases; unmatched junction nucleotides: 6. CDR1 is SGDLS and CDR2 is YYNGEE in the germline V gene. This clone was seen a handful of times. 60 Vbeta and 13 Jbeta primers were used in PCR. The data were produced by immunoSEQ multiplex PCR, yet TCRdb's version contains in-frame clones alone and is incomplete. The repertoire holds fewer than 110,000 clones, with about 75% as singletons. The V and J genes are TRBV9 and TRBJ1-6; 7 positions match TRBD1. The source of this sequence is a man aged 45 to 65 in good health and CMV-seronegative. Sequenced sample: PBMCs. The CDR3 sequence: CASSPRDRDNSPLHF. CDR3 nucleotides: TGTGCCAGCAGCCCTCGGGACAGAGATAATTCACCCCTCCACTTT.